These 8 T cell receptor beta chains came from one sample sequenced in a study of CD8 T cells in ankylosing spondylitis. TCRdb redid the calling of the 5' RACE reads with MiXCR, one entry per CDR3 protein. The profile shows 250,000 or so distinct CDR3 sequences, roughly a quarter of them singletons. The source material was blood, either unsorted or a sorted T cell fraction (not recorded which). The receptors here all came from a male donor with ankylosing spondylitis or in good health (not recorded which).

There are a few counts of this clonotype. The chain carries TRBV20-1 and TRBJ2-4; TRBD2 aligns across 14 bases. The CDR3 totals 16 residues. Germline loops: CDR1 DFQATT, CDR2 SNEGSKA (reference sequence). Germline trimming cut 5 bases from V and 2 bases from J; bases unmatched to any gene: 5. CDR3 loop: CSAETSGGASKNIQYF. In DNA, the CDR3 is TGCAGTGCTGAGACTAGCGGGGGGGCGTCCAAAAACATTCAGTACTTC.

This clonotype has just a few counts. V gene TRBV12-3 or TRBV12-4 combines with J gene TRBJ1-6; no clear D. Trimming shortened V by 3 bases and J by 7 bases, and 10 bases separated the two germline ends. The CDR3 has 14 amino acids. The CDR3, as DNA: TGTGCCAGCAGTTTTGGTGGGATCAATTCACCCCTCCACTTT. This sequence encodes CASSFGGINSPLHF.

The chain links TRBV20-1 to TRBJ2-1; TRBD1 matches at 9 bases. The CDR3 spans 16 residues. With 6 bases clipped from V and 4 bases from J, the junction kept 13 bases outside the gene matches. Germline V gives CDR1 DFQATT, CDR2 SNEGSKA (reference sequence). The DNA for the CDR3 is TGCAGTGCCCACCTCCCCGGGACAGGGACATACAATGAGCAGTTCTTC. Its protein product is CSAHLPGTGTYNEQFF.

This clonotype was counted at least ten times. DNA for the CDR3: TGTGCCAGCAGTCGGGACAGGGTGGGTGGCTACACCTTC. It yields the protein CASSRDRVGGYTF. The V call is TRBV12-3 or TRBV12-4, the J call TRBJ1-2, with TRBD1 identical over 9 bases. J lost 7 bases, V lost 5 bases, and 5 bases had no gene match. The CDR3 has 13 residues.

The chain has TRBV20-1 and TRBJ2-5; D remains unclear. The CDR3 contains 12 residues. Trimming pared 7 bases from V and 4 bases from J, leaving 13 bases between. The V gene's germline CDR1 is DFQATT and CDR2 SNEGSKA (reference sequence). The CDR3 loop is CSGRIGVETQYF. For the CDR3, the DNA is TGCAGTGGCCGGATTGGGGTAGAGACCCAGTACTTC.

In this sample, this clonotype turned up many times. The chain employs TRBV12-3 or TRBV12-4 and TRBJ2-3; 10 bases fit TRBD1. This CDR3 comprises 16 residues. V lost 3 bases and J lost 1; bases outside the gene matches: 4. CDR3 DNA: TGTGCCAGCAGTTTGGCCGGGACAGGGGGCACAGATACGCAGTATTTT. Translation gives CASSLAGTGGTDTQYF.

The rearrangement uses TRBV7-2 and TRBJ2-7; D is tentatively TRBD1 or TRBD2 (6 bases each). The V and J ends lost 1 base and 4 bases respectively, with 14 bases between them. This CDR3 contains 15 residues. The germline V gene encodes CDR1 SGHTA and CDR2 FQGNSA. CDR3 residues: CASSLVPGALYEQYF. For the CDR3, the DNA is TGTGCCAGCAGCTTAGTACCGGGGGCCCTATACGAGCAGTACTTC. Full variable domain (outside the CDR3, taken from reference TRBV7-2 and TRBJ2-7): GAGVSQSPSNKVTEKGKDVELRCDPISGHTALYWYRQSLGQGLEFLIYFQGNSAPDKSGLPSDRFSAERTGGSVSTLTIQRTQQEDSAVYLCASSLVPGALYEQYFGPGTRLTVT.

The chain employs TRBV6-2 or TRBV6-3 and TRBJ1-5; no reliable D call. This CDR3 has 14 residues. Germline V CDR1 and CDR2: MNHEY, SVGEGT. V gave up 6 bases and J gave up 0 bases, with 9 bases separating them. CDR3 bases: TGTGCCAGCAGAAGAAGATATAGCAATCAGCCCCAGCATTTT. This translates into CASRRRYSNQPQHF.